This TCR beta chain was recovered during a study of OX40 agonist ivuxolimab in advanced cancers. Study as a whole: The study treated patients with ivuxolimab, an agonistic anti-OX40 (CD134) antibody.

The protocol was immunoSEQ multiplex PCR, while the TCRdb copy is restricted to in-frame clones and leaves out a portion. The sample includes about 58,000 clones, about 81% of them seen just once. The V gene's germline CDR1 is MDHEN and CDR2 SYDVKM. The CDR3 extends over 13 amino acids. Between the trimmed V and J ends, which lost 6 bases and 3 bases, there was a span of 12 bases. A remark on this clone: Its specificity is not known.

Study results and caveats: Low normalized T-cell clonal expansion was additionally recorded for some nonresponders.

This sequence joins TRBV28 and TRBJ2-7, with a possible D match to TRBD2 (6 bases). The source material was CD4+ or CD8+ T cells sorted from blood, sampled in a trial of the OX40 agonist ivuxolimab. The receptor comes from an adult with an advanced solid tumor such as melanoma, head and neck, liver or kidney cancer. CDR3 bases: TGTGCCAGCAGCGGGGGACCGAGCTACGAGCAGTACTTC. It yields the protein CASSGGPSYEQYF.